This entry describes one T cell receptor (beta chain). This sample stems from a study of CD8 T cells in Susac syndrome. Study overall: When their blood was taken, patients with Susac syndrome were therapy-naive, taking corticosteroids, or taking intravenous immunoglobulin alone.

Random-hexamer reverse transcription was applied to about 0.45 to 1 ug RNA. Across 54 Vbeta and 13 Jbeta, immunoSEQ multiplex PCR amplified TCR beta CDR3. TCRdb re-analysed the immunoSEQ multiplex PCR reads in MiXCR, keeping a single row per CDR3 protein. The data contain more than 110,000 distinct CDR3 sequences, 85% to 95% of them seen just once; the ten biggest clones take up 0.13% to 0.15%. The germline V and J ends were trimmed by 6 bases and 4 bases, with 15 bases remaining between them. The CDR3 has 13 amino acids. Germline CDR1 and CDR2: DFQATT and SNEGSKA (reference sequence). The TCR originated in a human donor with Susac syndrome. The sample comprised CD4+ T cells from PBMCs. The chain employs TRBV20-1 and TRBJ2-5; D gene uncertain. The CDR3 region is CSAVPLSGETQYF. The CDR3 bases are TGCAGTGCCGTCCCACTAAGTGGAGAGACCCAGTACTTC.